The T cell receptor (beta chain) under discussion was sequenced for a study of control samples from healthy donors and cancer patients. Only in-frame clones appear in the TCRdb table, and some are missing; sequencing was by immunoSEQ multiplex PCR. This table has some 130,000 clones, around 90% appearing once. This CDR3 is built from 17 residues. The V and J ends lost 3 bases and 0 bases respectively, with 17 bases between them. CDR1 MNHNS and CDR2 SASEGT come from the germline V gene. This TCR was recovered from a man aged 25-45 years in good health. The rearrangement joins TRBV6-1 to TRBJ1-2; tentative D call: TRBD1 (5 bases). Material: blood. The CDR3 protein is CASSDQGWGLANYGYTF. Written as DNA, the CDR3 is TGTGCCAGCAGTGACCAGGGTTGGGGCCTAGCTAACTATGGCTACACCTTC.